These 30 T cell receptor beta chains originate from one sample sequenced in a study of PD-1 blockade in classical Hodgkin lymphoma. Relapse after autologous stem cell transplantation occurred in every patient, and brentuximab vedotin exposure varied. The table came from immunoSEQ multiplex PCR; TCRdb's copy has only in-frame clones and leaves some out. The sample consists of some 25,000 clones, nearly 80% of them appearing once. This sample comprised peripheral blood mononuclear cells (PBMCs), obtained at baseline. These receptors came from a human donor with classical Hodgkin lymphoma.

V gene TRBV5-1 combines with J gene TRBJ2-5; D possibly uses TRBD1 or TRBD2 (5 bases each). This CDR3 region has 14 residues. Germline V gene lookup returns CDR1 SGHRS and CDR2 YFSETQ. Trimming removed 2 bases at V and 7 bases at J, with 15 bases between. The CDR3 is CASSFLPGPGTQYF. The DNA of the CDR3 is TGCGCCAGCAGCTTTTTACCGGGGCCTGGGACCCAGTACTTC.

The V and J genes are TRBV9 and TRBJ1-2; tentatively, D is TRBD1 (5 bases). CDR1 and CDR2 from the germline V gene are SGDLS and YYNGEE. V was clipped by 4 bases and J by 4 bases, with 14 bases between them. CDR3 length: 14 residues. In nucleotides, the CDR3 is TGTGCCAGCAGCATCTCCGGGACGCTCTATGGCTACACCTTC. Residues: CASSISGTLYGYTF.

Note on this clone: A junction boundary mismatches the germline segment, possibly from a read error. J is TRBJ2-5 and V is TRBV7-7, with D perhaps matching TRBD1 or TRBD2 (6 bases each). There are 15 residues in the CDR3. In germline, CDR1 is SSHAT, CDR2 FNYEAQ (reference sequence). CDR3 DNA: TGTGCTAGCAGCTTACACGAGGGGGGCTCTGAGACCCAGTACTTC. Translated: CASSLHEGGSETQYF.

The V gene is TRBV18, the J gene TRBJ1-1; the D is unclear. Trimming took 2 bases from V and 0 from J, leaving 4 bases between them. The CDR3 is 13 amino acids. Germline CDR1 reads KGHSH; CDR2 reads LQKENI. CDR3 protein: CASSPALNTEAFF. CDR3 bases: TGTGCCAGCTCACCAGCACTGAACACTGAAGCTTTCTTT.

The gene calls are TRBV7-2 and TRBJ2-3, with 9 bases that match TRBD1. The V gene's germline CDR1 is SGHTA and CDR2 FQGNSA. The CDR3 spans 16 residues. V shed 5 bases, J shed 0 bases, and the junction held 6 bases outside the gene matches. CDR3 sequence (DNA): TGTGCCAGCAGCCCGTGGACAGGGGCCAGCACAGATACGCAGTATTTT. Its protein product is CASSPWTGASTDTQYF.

V usage is TRBV25-1 and J usage is TRBJ1-1, with no clear D. Germline V gene sequence: CDR1 MGHDK, CDR2 SYGVNS. V lost 0 bases, J lost 4 bases, and 6 bases lay in between. This CDR3 contains 13 residues. The CDR3 sequence: CASSEYGRTEAFF. Written as DNA, the CDR3 is TGTGCCAGCAGTGAATATGGTCGCACTGAAGCTTTCTTT.

This chain uses TRBV7-9 with TRBJ2-3; 7 nucleotides agree with TRBD2. Germline values: CDR1 SEHNR, CDR2 FQNEAQ (reference sequence). V lost 1 base to trimming and J lost 3 bases; unmatched junction nucleotides: 4. The CDR3 totals 15 residues. The CDR3 DNA is TGTGCCAGCAGCTTAGTGGGAGGGAGTACAGATACGCAGTATTTT. Encoded protein: CASSLVGGSTDTQYF.

The gene calls are TRBV6-5 and TRBJ1-2; D ambiguous. The ends were cut back, 2 bases at V and 6 bases at J, with 7 bases in the middle. Germline V gene lookup returns CDR1 MNHEY and CDR2 SVGAGI. The CDR3 extends over 12 amino acids. In DNA form, the CDR3 reads TGTGCCAGCAGTTACGGCCTCAATGGCTACACCTTC. The encoded protein is CASSYGLNGYTF.

The chain carries TRBV14 and TRBJ2-7; D uncertain. Germline assignment: CDR1 SGHDN and CDR2 FVKESK. V dropped 1 base and J dropped 3 bases, with 4 bases sitting between them. CDR3 length: 12 amino acids. The CDR3 spells CASSQVGYEQYF. CDR3 nucleotides: TGTGCCAGCAGCCAAGTGGGCTACGAGCAGTACTTC.

The chain is built from TRBV19 and TRBJ2-4; weak D call: TRBD1 (5 bases). Per the germline V gene, CDR1 is LNHDA and CDR2 is SQIVND (reference sequence). This CDR3 has 14 residues. V lost 7 bases, J lost 3 bases, and 13 bases lay in between. CDR3 sequence: CASTGFLGKNIQYF. The DNA for the CDR3 is TGTGCCAGTACAGGGTTTTTGGGCAAAAACATTCAGTACTTC.

This clone was picked up a small number of times. This chain connects TRBV5-1 to TRBJ2-1; unclear D gene. CDR1 is SGHRS and CDR2 is YFSETQ in the germline V gene. The CDR3 spans 13 residues. Between the trimmed V and J ends, which lost 1 base and 8 bases, there was a span of 10 bases. Here the CDR3 reads CASSLYPSDEQFF. In DNA, the CDR3 is TGCGCCAGCAGCTTGTACCCCTCCGATGAGCAGTTCTTC.

This clone was seen only once. The rearrangement uses TRBV7-2 and TRBJ2-7; 9 bases match TRBD2. The CDR3 is made up of 14 amino acids. V trimming: 7 bases; J trimming: 0 bases; junction bases outside the gene matches: 4. Germline V gene lookup returns CDR1 SGHTA and CDR2 FQGNSA. CDR3 in DNA: TGTGCCAGCAACCAGCGGGGGGACTCCTACGAGCAGTACTTC. As protein: CASNQRGDSYEQYF.

The chain uses TRBV19 and TRBJ2-5, with 8 bases lining up with TRBD2. V gave up 4 bases and J gave up 5 bases; unmatched junction bases: 6. Germline assignment: CDR1 LNHDA and CDR2 SQIVND (reference sequence). This CDR3 spans 14 amino acids. The CDR3 coding sequence is TGTGCCAGTAGTAGAGGCGGGGGGACGGAGACCCAGTACTTC. Residues: CASSRGGGTETQYF.

The J gene is TRBJ2-5, the V gene TRBV19; D remains ambiguous. Between the trimmed V and J ends, which lost 3 bases and 1 base, there was a span of 6 bases. The V gene's germline CDR1 is LNHDA and CDR2 SQIVND (reference sequence). The CDR3 has 13 amino acids. In DNA, the CDR3 is TGTGCCAGTAGTATTCGAGTCCAAGAGACCCAGTACTTC. Translating gives CASSIRVQETQYF.

This rearrangement joins TRBV30 to TRBJ1-2, with TRBD1 identical over 10 bases. The CDR3 loop spans 12 amino acids. Germline CDR1 reads GTSNPN; CDR2 reads SVGIG (reference sequence). Trimming took 5 bases from V and 9 from J; bases not matched to a gene: 6. The chain's CDR3 is CAWGPGQGSYTF. CDR3 sequence (DNA): TGTGCCTGGGGTCCGGGACAGGGGAGCTACACCTTC.

This chain uses TRBV7-2 with TRBJ2-7; TRBD1 or TRBD2 may be the D gene (5 bases each). The CDR3 is 13 amino acids. Trimming left V 2 bases short and J 7 bases short, with 12 bases between. Germline V lookup: CDR1 SGHTA, CDR2 FQGNSA. CDR3 nucleotides: TGTGCCAGCAGCTTATTTCCGGGACGAGAGCAGTACTTC. This translates into CASSLFPGREQYF.

Notes on this clone: This sample includes further DNA sequences coding for the same CDR3. The CDR3 loop is CASSQQRTGTYEQYF. The CDR3 DNA sequence: TGCGCCAGCAGCCAGCAAAGGACAGGGACCTACGAGCAGTACTTC. The V and J genes are TRBV4-3 and TRBJ2-7; 8 bases line up with TRBD1. Looked up from germline, CDR1 is LGHNA and CDR2 is YSLEER. V was pared by 3 bases and J by 2 bases, with 6 bases of the junction left unmatched. This CDR3 contains 15 residues.

The chain is built from TRBV29-1 and TRBJ2-7; D unresolved. CDR1 SQVTM and CDR2 ANQGSEA come from the germline V gene. Trimming cost V 3 bases and J 2 bases, with 5 bases left between them. This CDR3 has 11 residues. The CDR3 nucleotides are TGCAGCGTTGAGTCAGCCTACGAGCAGTACTTC. Its protein product is CSVESAYEQYF.

V and J are TRBV18 and TRBJ2-2, with D possibly being TRBD1 or TRBD2 (5 bases each). The CDR3 extends over 16 amino acids. Germline V gene sequence: CDR1 KGHSH, CDR2 LQKENI. The V end was cut by 6 bases, the J end by 0 bases, with 14 bases between. CDR3 nucleotide sequence: TGTGCCAGCTCCCCGCCGGGACGCACGAACACCGGGGAGCTGTTTTTT. As protein: CASSPPGRTNTGELFF.

The V call is TRBV10-3, the J call TRBJ1-2; tentative D call: TRBD1 (5 bases). The CDR3 extends over 18 amino acids. V was clipped by 0 bases and J by 4 bases, with 21 bases between them. The germline V gene has CDR1 ENHRY and CDR2 SYGVKD. CDR3 bases: TGTGCCATCAGTGAGTCGACCCGACAGACCGTTAAGACCTATGGCTACACCTTC. It specifies CAISESTRQTVKTYGYTF.

The chain employs TRBV7-9 and TRBJ2-5; D is uncertain. The V end was cut by 5 bases, the J end by 4 bases, with 11 bases between. Germline-derived CDR1 and CDR2 are SEHNR and FQNEAQ (reference sequence). The CDR3 is 13 amino acids. The chain's CDR3 is CASSNPLGETQYF. The DNA for the CDR3 is TGTGCCAGCAGCAACCCCTTGGGAGAGACCCAGTACTTC. Supplemented by reference TRBV7-9 and TRBJ2-5, the full variable domain reads DTGVSQNPRHKITKRGQNVTFRCDPISEHNRLYWYRQTLGQGPEFLTYFQNEAQLEKSRLLSDRFSAERPKGSFSTLEIQRTEQGDSAMYLCASSNPLGETQYFGPGTRLLVL.

This clone showed up just once. The V call is TRBV11-3, the J call TRBJ2-2; D uncertain. CDR1 SGHNT and CDR2 YENEEA come from the germline V gene. V was clipped by 5 bases and J by 8 bases, with 9 bases between them. The CDR3 length is 12 residues. CDR3 in amino acids: CASSPRLGELFF. In DNA, the CDR3 is TGTGCCAGCAGCCCGCGATTAGGGGAGCTGTTTTTT.

The chain employs TRBV10-2 and TRBJ1-4; 8 nucleotides agree with TRBD1. This CDR3 has 15 amino acids. Germline-derived CDR1 and CDR2 are WSHSY and SAAADI. The trim removed 6 bases at V and 2 bases at J, leaving 5 bases unmatched. The CDR3 DNA reads TGCGCCAGCAGGGACAGGGTGGGCACTAATGAAAAACTGTTTTTT. Translation gives CASRDRVGTNEKLFF.

The table lists this clone with a count of one. The chain couples TRBV7-3 to TRBJ2-6; no definite D call. CDR3 length: 16 residues. Trimming pared 0 bases from V and 1 base from J, leaving 7 bases between. Germline assignment: CDR1 SGHTA and CDR2 FQGTGA. The CDR3 protein is CASSLTPISGANVLTF. In DNA, the CDR3 is TGTGCCAGCAGCTTAACCCCAATTTCTGGGGCCAACGTCCTGACTTTC.

This chain uses TRBV5-1 with TRBJ1-1, with D tentatively TRBD1 (6 bases). Germline V lookup: CDR1 SGHRS, CDR2 YFSETQ. The germline V and J ends were trimmed by 0 bases and 4 bases, with 10 bases remaining between them. The CDR3 is 14 amino acids. The CDR3 protein is CASSLALGATEAFF. The CDR3 DNA reads as TGCGCCAGCAGCTTGGCCCTGGGGGCCACTGAAGCTTTCTTT.

V gene TRBV29-1 combines with J gene TRBJ1-3, with D unresolved. The CDR3 runs 13 residues. Germline V gene data show CDR1 as SQVTM and CDR2 as ANQGSEA. V shed 4 bases and J shed 6 bases, with 13 bases lying between them. The CDR3 region is CSVGLPHANTIYF. The CDR3 nucleotides are TGCAGCGTTGGACTGCCCCATGCAAACACCATATATTTT.

The rearrangement uses TRBV7-2 and TRBJ2-3; possible D gene TRBD1, 6 bases. V was trimmed by 5 bases and J by 8 bases, leaving 20 bases between them. Germline values: CDR1 SGHTA, CDR2 FQGNSA. The CDR3 loop spans 15 amino acids. CDR3 DNA sequence: TGTGCCAGCAGCCCCCGTTTGGGGGCGGAAGGTACGCAGTATTTT. Amino acids: CASSPRLGAEGTQYF.

Concerning this clone: This sample also contains other DNA sequences that code for the same CDR3. The rearrangement uses TRBV19 and TRBJ2-2; 7 nucleotides align to TRBD2. Germline V gene sequence: CDR1 LNHDA, CDR2 SQIVND (reference sequence). The trim removed 3 bases at V and 5 bases at J, leaving 3 bases unmatched. CDR3 length equals 14 residues. CDR3 nucleotides: TGTGCCAGTAGTATTGGGGGAGGGACCGGGGAGCTGTTTTTT. Amino acids: CASSIGGGTGELFF.

The genes are TRBV4-3 and TRBJ1-6; D ambiguous. The CDR3 loop spans 14 amino acids. Germline V gives CDR1 LGHNA, CDR2 YSLEER. The ends were cut back, 2 bases at V and 9 bases at J, with 11 bases in the middle. CDR3 amino acids: CASSQFGGSSPLHF. The CDR3 DNA reads as TGCGCCAGCAGCCAATTTGGAGGGAGTTCACCCCTCCACTTT.

The chain links TRBV7-6 to TRBJ2-5, with D tentatively TRBD2 (6 bases). Trimming took 1 base from V and 1 from J, leaving 7 bases between them. Germline CDR1 is SGHVS and CDR2 is FNYEAQ. This CDR3 has 14 amino acids. The CDR3 DNA reads TGTGCCAGCAGCTTAGTCGGGGGCCAAGAGACCCAGTACTTC. It encodes CASSLVGGQETQYF.